This entry lists 10 T cell receptor beta chains sequenced from one sample in a study of blood T cell repertoires in COVID-19. TCRdb keeps only in-frame clones here, not all; method: immunoSEQ multiplex PCR. The sample has under 450,000 clones, about 88% seen once. The material sequenced was peripheral blood. These receptors were taken from a middle-aged woman with COVID-19, enrolled during active disease.

The J gene is TRBJ2-5, the V gene TRBV4-2; D is unclear. Between the trimmed V and J ends, which lost 0 bases and 3 bases, there was a span of 14 bases. This CDR3 has 16 residues. Germline V gene data show CDR1 as LGHNA and CDR2 as YNFKEQ. CDR3 residues: CASSQDYRQVKETQYF. The CDR3, as DNA: TGTGCCAGCAGCCAAGATTATAGGCAGGTGAAAGAGACCCAGTACTTC.

The chain recombines TRBV19 with TRBJ2-7; D might be TRBD1 (5 bases). This CDR3 spans 15 amino acids. Trimming pared 5 bases from V and 3 bases from J, leaving 17 bases between. CDR1 and CDR2 from the germline V gene are LNHDA and SQIVND (reference sequence). The CDR3 loop reads CASSVTGHSFYEQYF. DNA for the CDR3: TGTGCCAGTAGTGTTACAGGCCATTCCTTCTACGAGCAGTACTTC.

The chain uses TRBV9 and TRBJ2-1, with D tentatively TRBD1 (6 bases). V was cut by 0 bases and J by 5 bases, with 12 bases left in between. The CDR3 runs to 15 residues. Germline V gene sequence: CDR1 SGDLS, CDR2 YYNGEE. The DNA for the CDR3 is TGTGCCAGCAGCGTAGGAGTTGGGGGCCACAATGAGCAGTTCTTC. Amino acids: CASSVGVGGHNEQFF.

The chain combines TRBV18 with TRBJ1-4, with 8 nucleotides matching TRBD1. CDR1 is KGHSH, CDR2 LQKENI, per germline. This CDR3 has 17 residues. The V and J ends lost 3 bases and 8 bases, in that order; junction bases with no gene match: 14. The CDR3, as DNA: TGTGCCAGCTCACCCCGGCAGTCAGGGGGCTCAGACGAAAAACTGTTTTTT. This sequence encodes CASSPRQSGGSDEKLFF.

This clone turned up a few times. J is TRBJ1-1 and V is TRBV4-3, with D possibly matching TRBD1 (5 bases). CDR3 size: 16 residues. CDR1 and CDR2 (germline): LGHNA, YSLEER. The germline V and J ends were trimmed by 4 bases and 2 bases, with 17 bases remaining between them. DNA for the CDR3: TGCGCCAGCAGCCGGGGGTTTGGGGGACTCAACACTGAAGCTTTCTTT. Translated: CASSRGFGGLNTEAFF.

In this sample, this clone turned up once. The chain employs TRBV6-5 and TRBJ1-2, with D maybe TRBD1 (5 bases). V lost 5 bases and J 10 bases, leaving 17 bases between the germline ends. Germline V lookup: CDR1 MNHEY, CDR2 SVGAGI. The CDR3 has 13 amino acids. The CDR3 DNA follows: TGTGCCAGCAGTAAGACAGCAGCCATGGCCTACACCTTC. Its translation: CASSKTAAMAYTF.

This clone was seen once. V usage is TRBV7-8 and J usage is TRBJ1-5, with a tentative D call TRBD1 (5 bases). CDR1 is SGHVS and CDR2 is FQNEAQ in the germline V gene. The CDR3 is 14 amino acids. V lost 5 bases to trimming and J lost 6 bases, with 14 bases between them. The CDR3 loop is CASSLAGGGQPQHF. For the CDR3, the DNA is TGTGCCAGCAGCCTGGCGGGGGGGGGTCAGCCCCAGCATTTT.

The gene calls are TRBV9 and TRBJ1-1; unclear D gene. The length of the CDR3 is 15 residues. The germline gives CDR1 SGDLS, CDR2 YYNGEE. V lost 0 bases, J lost 0 bases, and 9 bases lay in between. The CDR3 spells CASSVGGLMNTEAFF. In DNA form, the CDR3 reads TGTGCCAGCAGCGTAGGTGGACTCATGAACACTGAAGCTTTCTTT.

This chain joins TRBV4-1 and TRBJ2-2, with D possibly matching TRBD1 (5 bases). Germline loops: CDR1 MGHRA, CDR2 YSYEKL. V shed 0 bases and J shed 6 bases, with 20 bases lying between them. This CDR3 region has 18 residues. The CDR3: CASSQDLATVVASGELFF. CDR3 bases: TGCGCCAGCAGCCAAGATTTGGCGACAGTGGTAGCTTCCGGGGAGCTGTTTTTT.

The V gene is TRBV14, the J gene TRBJ1-6; D is perhaps TRBD1 (5 bases). V dropped 2 bases and J dropped 7 bases, with 12 bases sitting between them. Germline-derived CDR1 and CDR2 are SGHDN and FVKESK. The CDR3 runs 15 residues. CDR3 amino acids: CASSQFRGLNSPLHF. CDR3 in DNA: TGTGCCAGCAGCCAATTCCGGGGACTGAATTCACCCCTCCACTTT.